The clone carrying this T cell receptor beta chain was seen many times. The CDR3 contains 14 residues. Germline CDR1 is DFQATT and CDR2 is SNEGSKA (reference sequence). V was trimmed by 2 bases and J by 5 bases, leaving 15 bases between them. Prior to thyroid surgery, none of the patients had received any treatment. The sample belongs to a study of metastatic and nonmetastatic thyroid tumors. The overall study: Where malignant and benign thyroid patients were concerned, repertoires were compared across blood and tumor or nodule tissue.

Original processing methods: A papillary thyroid cancer distant-metastasis classifier was built from CDR3 differences across clinicopathological groups. TCRdb called clones again from the PCR reads with MiXCR. In this record, the V and J calls reflect TCRdb's handling and not the investigators' own analysis. Counted here are about 24,000 clones, about 20% occurring once; the ten biggest clones make up more than 6.5%. V and J are TRBV20-1 and TRBJ2-5; a weak D match, TRBD1 (7 bases). The receptor was derived from a female donor with papillary thyroid cancer or a benign thyroid nodule (not recorded which). Some clones in this sample may be carry-over from other donors' samples. The material sequenced was blood. CDR3 residues: CSARRGGAGETQYF. The CDR3 DNA follows: TGCAGTGCTAGACGAGGGGGCGCGGGGGAGACCCAGTACTTC.